The present T cell receptor beta chain was sequenced within a study of CD4 T cells in relation to SARS-CoV-2 and coronaviruses (dated by TCRdb to about 2021). For the study in its entirety: HLA restriction was mapped for shared crossreactive spike epitopes using patient-derived lymphoblastoid cell lines. At the level of individual TCR clonotypes, the study evaluated whether memory CD4+ T cells crossreact between the spike proteins of SARS-CoV-2 and those of common cold coronaviruses. A different, Illumina-based TCR-beta assay was used to sequence expansion assays from other donors in the study. The Adaptive Biotechnologies TCR-sequencing kit was used for samples from a few pre-COVID donors and for the naive versus memory experiments, whereas the other data were Illumina-based. General findings and caveats noted by the study authors: No donor contributed both pre-pandemic and post-infection samples, which limited tracing the source of pre-existing responses. Small numbers of patients and of tested TCRs limited the study. Since the crossreactivity analysis centred on spike protein, crossreactivity against other viral proteins was not assessed. Significantly weaker SARS-CoV-2-driven expansion was shown by crossreactive clones than by monoreactive clones, consistent with antigenic imprinting. Roughly 64% of donors had memory CD4+ clonotypes that crossrecognized SARS-CoV-2 and at least one common cold coronavirus spike. Naive versus memory sequencing indicated that memory recall responses, rather than primary responses primed during culture, are detected by the assay.

CD4+ T cells from unexposed donors were collected before the COVID-19 pandemic (2011-2018). Naive and memory CD4+ T cells were separated from cryopreserved PBMCs through CD4 enrichment, which was followed by EasySep naive CD4+ T cell enrichment. Leukapheresis product for the unexposed donors was bought commercially. Ficoll-Paque PLUS gradient centrifugation was used to isolate PBMCs from leukapheresis product or whole blood. The PBMCs went either fresh into the expansion assay or into cryopreservation at -140 degrees C. The QIAamp Micro DNA Kit was used to extract genomic DNA from the CD4+ T cells. Deep-resolution immunoSEQ TCR-beta sequencing was performed on DNA from uncultured naive and memory CD4+ T cells. In the original analysis: During preprocessing, nonproductive sequences were removed, as were CDR3s that did not start with C, did not end with F or W, or were shorter than 7 amino acids. Cultured and uncultured naive and memory CD4+ repertoires were searched for previously identified spike- and CEF-reactive CDR3s. CDR3 homology was measured as pairwise Levenshtein distance, computed with the stringdist R package after trimming three terminal residues from each end. The immuneACCESS repertoire file appears here via TCRdb, limited to in-frame rearrangements. These files lack a portion of the clones; in checked studies, under half of the deficit traces to unresolved V genes, and the cause of the others is not known. D and trimming come from the DNA, and the V and J calls and clone size come from that table. The sample table holds about 59,000 clones, of which 80% to 90% were seen once. The top ten clones comprise approximately 1.4% of the sample.

The germline V gene provides CDR1 WSHSY and CDR2 SAAADI. The CDR3 sequence holds 16 residues, the cysteine and phenylalanine included. Only the CDR3 portion is preserved as DNA: 48 bases, with reading frame beginning at the first base. Cut back by 2 bases and 0 bases, the V and J ends lie 14 bases apart. Details on this clone: The antigen it recognizes is unknown. It has no much larger one-base neighbor in the sample; base qualities were not kept.

The TCR sequence derives from a human donor in good health. The source material was memory CD4+ T cells from PBMCs. Explained via the paper, the cell subset or site label denotes: memory (non-naive) CD4+ T cells. The receptor chain draws on TRBV10-2 and TRBJ2-7; perhaps TRBD2 is the D gene, with 5 bases matching. This receptor has the CDR3 CASSEPPRASSYEQYF. At the DNA level, the sequence is TGCGCCAGCAGTGAGCCACCGAGGGCAAGCTCCTACGAGCAGTACTTC.